This TCR beta chain derives from a study of naive CD8 T cells in extremely preterm neonates. Study-wide findings and caveats: Limitations included small sample size and variable preterm productive templates.

On this clone: What it binds is unknown.

Deliveries were elective term cesareans at about 35-42 weeks, with no labor or membrane rupture. Profiled with immunoSEQ multiplex PCR; TCRdb holds only in-frame clones, not every one. Of 7,100 or so clones listed, about 97% are singletons. The germline CDR1 and CDR2 sequences are LNHDA and SQIVND (reference sequence). The CDR3 runs to 15 residues. Trimming shortened V by 1 base and J by 0 bases, and 7 bases separated the two germline ends. The chain carries TRBV19 and TRBJ1-3, with D perhaps matching TRBD1 (5 bases). The sequenced material came from naive CD8+ T cells from cord blood. The TCR originated in a newborn in good health. CDR3 residues: CASSIGQISGNTIYF. Written as DNA, the CDR3 is TGTGCCAGTAGTATAGGACAGATCTCTGGAAACACCATATATTTT.